This T cell receptor beta chain was identified in a study of OX40 agonist ivuxolimab in advanced cancers. Turning to the study itself: Three patients responded partially, comprising one with hepatocellular carcinoma and two with cutaneous melanoma.

There are 12 residues in the CDR3. The germline V gene encodes CDR1 SQVTM and CDR2 ANQGSEA. Deletions cut 5 bases from V and 5 bases from J, with 12 bases between. Findings and caveats of the study: Averaging showed that CD8+ T cells had more expanded clones than CD4+ did. There was clonal expansion of CD4+ and CD8+ blood T cells by week 6 at 0.1 to 3.0 mg/kg.

Clones were read by immunoSEQ multiplex PCR, and TCRdb kept only the in-frame ones, dropping some. The repertoire holds some 60,000 clones, with around 87% as singletons. In the case of this clone: Its antigen is undetermined.

The starting material was CD4+ or CD8+ T cells sorted from blood, obtained in a trial of the OX40 agonist ivuxolimab. The V call is TRBV29-1, the J call TRBJ2-5; D possibly uses TRBD1 or TRBD2 (5 bases each). The source is an adult with an advanced solid tumor such as melanoma, head and neck, liver or kidney cancer. The CDR3 nucleotides are TGCAGCGTTTTTGGGGACGGGGAGACCCAGTACTTC. Its translation: CSVFGDGETQYF.